Presented here are 14 T cell receptor beta chains from one specimen sequenced in a study of breast tumors, draining lymph nodes, adjacent tissues. TCRdb redid the calling of the multiplex PCR reads with MiXCR, one entry per CDR3 protein. Of approximately 230,000 distinct CDR3 sequences detected, under 40% appear once; the ten largest clones hold over 3.5%. Samples came from axillary lymph nodes draining the breast cancer. Sequenced material: axillary lymph node tissue. Every receptor here comes from a female donor with breast cancer. Some clones in this sample may be carry-over from other donors' samples.

This clonotype showed up just a few times. It may be a read error: a sequence one base away is much more abundant. The V gene is TRBV7-2, the J gene TRBJ2-3; 10 bases align to TRBD2. J gave up 7 bases and V 2 bases, and 15 bases lay outside the gene matches. The CDR3 covers 18 residues. Germline-derived CDR1 and CDR2 are SGHTA and FQGNSA. Here the CDR3 reads CASSLSLSSGRGMHTQYF. For the CDR3, the DNA is TGTGCCAGCAGCTTATCGTTGTCTAGCGGGAGAGGTATGCATACGCAGTATTTT.

The CDR3: CASSLTGGPQETQYF. The DNA of the CDR3 is TGCGCCAGCAGCCTAACCGGGGGACCCCAAGAGACCCAGTACTTC. The chain uses TRBV4-1 and TRBJ2-5; the D gene is possibly TRBD2 (6 bases). V was pared by 4 bases and J by 1 base, with 13 bases between. The CDR3 loop spans 15 amino acids. Germline V gene data show CDR1 as MGHRA and CDR2 as YSYEKL.

Of note for this clonotype: Compared with germline, one end of the junction differs, possibly owing to a read error. CDR3 residues: CASSLVAGATDTQCF. The CDR3, as DNA: TGTGCCAGCAGTTTAGTAGCGGGGGCCACAGATACGCAGTGTTTT. The chain is built from TRBV7-2 and TRBJ2-3; 9 bases fit TRBD2. Germline lookup yields CDR1 SGHTA and CDR2 FQGNSA. This CDR3 region has 15 residues.

Ten or more counts support this clonotype. CDR3 bases: TGCAGTGCTAGACGGCTAGCGGGAGGGTACAATGAGCAGTTCTTC. It codes for CSARRLAGGYNEQFF. The genes are TRBV20-1 and TRBJ2-1; TRBD2 agrees at 12 bases. This CDR3 contains 15 residues. Germline V gene sequence: CDR1 DFQATT, CDR2 SNEGSKA (reference sequence). The junction had 3 bases not matched to a gene; V was cut back by 2 bases and J by 4 bases.

This clonotype was seen repeatedly, ten times or more. The rearrangement uses TRBV7-2 and TRBJ2-1; the D is unclear. The CDR3 has 15 amino acids. The germline V gene has CDR1 SGHTA and CDR2 FQGNSA. Trimming left V 0 bases short and J 7 bases short, with 13 bases between. The CDR3 loop is CASSLALGHPNEQFF. The CDR3, as DNA: TGTGCCAGCAGCTTAGCGCTCGGGCATCCAAATGAGCAGTTCTTC.

Many counts were recorded for this clonotype. The V gene is TRBV6-6, the J gene TRBJ1-6; D remains unclear. Trimming pared 5 bases from V and 8 bases from J, leaving 16 bases between. CDR1 is MNHNY, CDR2 SVGAGI, per germline (reference sequence). The CDR3 contains 15 residues. The CDR3 nucleotides are TGTGCCAGCAGTCTCGGACCCAAACGTGATTCACCCCTCCACTTT. This sequence encodes CASSLGPKRDSPLHF.

This clonotype showed up just a few times. This chain uses TRBV6-1 with TRBJ1-4; maybe TRBD1 (6 bases). Trimming removed 6 bases from V and 5 bases from J, with 13 bases in between. Germline values: CDR1 MNHNS, CDR2 SASEGT. This CDR3 is 14 amino acids long. CDR3 protein: CASRLGGTNEKLFF. For the CDR3, the DNA is TGTGCCAGCAGGTTGGGGGGGACAAATGAAAAACTGTTTTTT.

This clonotype was detected ten times or more. The rearrangement joins TRBV5-6 to TRBJ2-3; the match to TRBD1 covers 7 bases. Germline trimming cut 2 bases from V and 5 bases from J; bases unmatched to any gene: 8. The length of the CDR3 is 15 residues. Germline V gives CDR1 SGHDT, CDR2 YYEEEE. Written as DNA, the CDR3 is TGTGCCAGCAGCTTCCGGGACAGAAAAAGAGATACGCAGTATTTT. This gives the protein CASSFRDRKRDTQYF.

V usage is TRBV5-4 and J usage is TRBJ1-2; D is ambiguous. Trimming removed 1 base at V and 7 bases at J, with 14 bases between. The CDR3 has 14 amino acids. Looked up from germline, CDR1 is SGHNT and CDR2 is YYREEE (reference sequence). In nucleotides, the CDR3 is TGTGCCAGCAGCTTGTGGGGATTTTTTTTTGGCTACACCTTC. Its protein product is CASSLWGFFFGYTF. Filled out from reference TRBV5-4 and TRBJ1-2, the complete variable domain reads ETGVTQSPTHLIKTRGQQVTLRCSSQSGHNTVSWYQQALGQGPQFIFQYYREEENGRGNFPPRFSGLQFPNYSSELNVNALELDDSALYLCASSLWGFFFGYTFGSGTRLTVV.

The rearrangement uses TRBV20-1 and TRBJ2-3; 7 bases map to TRBD1. Germline CDR1 and CDR2: DFQATT and SNEGSKA (reference sequence). V shed 6 bases and J 0 bases; nucleotides not matched to a gene: 18. This CDR3 region has 18 residues. The CDR3 bases are TGCAGTGCCACCAGTGCCTCGGGGACAGCCTCTAGCACAGATACGCAGTATTTT. Its protein is CSATSASGTASSTDTQYF.

The J gene is TRBJ2-5, the V gene TRBV2; a possible D gene is TRBD1 (7 bases). Germline-derived CDR1 and CDR2 are SNHLY and FYNNEI. This CDR3 spans 15 amino acids. V was trimmed by 1 base and J by 5 bases, leaving 14 bases between them. The CDR3 loop is CASSEGGTVDETQYF. DNA of the CDR3: TGTGCCAGCAGTGAAGGCGGGACAGTAGACGAGACCCAGTACTTC. Using reference TRBV2 and TRBJ2-5 for the parts outside the CDR3, the full variable domain is EPEVTQTPSHQVTQMGQEVILRCVPISNHLYFYWYRQILGQKVEFLVSFYNNEISEKSEIFDDQFSVERPDGSNFTLKIRSTKLEDSAMYFCASSEGGTVDETQYFGPGTRLLVL.

This clonotype was observed many times. This chain links TRBV15 with TRBJ1-2, with 9 bases aligning to TRBD1. After removal of 8 bases from V and 5 bases from J, the junction contained 3 bases not matched to a gene. This CDR3 has 12 residues. The germline V gene has CDR1 LNHNV and CDR2 YYDKDF (reference sequence). The CDR3 region has the DNA TGTGCCACCGCCGACAGGGGGTATGGCTACACCTTC. As protein: CATADRGYGYTF.

The chain recombines TRBV11-3 with TRBJ2-1; TRBD2 might be the D (6 bases). Germline CDR1 is SGHNT and CDR2 is YENEEA. The germline V and J ends were trimmed by 1 base and 2 bases, with 12 bases remaining between them. CDR3 length: 16 amino acids. This chain's CDR3 is CASSLGWGGPYNEQFF. The CDR3 nucleotides are TGTGCCAGCAGCTTAGGGTGGGGAGGTCCCTACAATGAGCAGTTCTTC.

The chain joins TRBV24-1 to TRBJ1-2, with 8 positions matching TRBD1. This CDR3 region has 15 residues. Germline V gene lookup returns CDR1 KGHDR and CDR2 SFDVKD. The trim removed 6 bases at V and 2 bases at J, leaving 7 bases unmatched. For the CDR3, the DNA is TGTGCCACCAGTCGGCAGGGGGCTGCGAACTATGGCTACACCTTC. This codes for CATSRQGAANYGYTF.